Below are 28 T cell receptor beta chains sequenced from a single sample in a study of cytomegalovirus exposure and HLA in healthy donors. Primers: 60 Vbeta forward and 13 Jbeta reverse. Data came from immunoSEQ multiplex PCR; TCRdb stores just in-frame clones and leaves some out. The profile shows some 100,000 clones, 60% to 80% of them singletons. Source material: PBMCs. The receptors were sampled from a woman between 18 and 29 years old in good health and CMV-seropositive.

This clone appeared a few times. The genes are TRBV30 and TRBJ1-1; D might be TRBD1 (6 bases). CDR1 and CDR2 from the germline V gene are GTSNPN and SVGIG (reference sequence). The CDR3 length is 12 residues. Trimming took 6 bases from V and 0 from J, leaving 8 bases between them. CDR3 loop: CACGQLNTEAFF. The CDR3, as DNA: TGTGCCTGTGGACAGTTGAACACTGAAGCTTTCTTT.

This chain links TRBV27 with TRBJ2-6; no firm D call. There are 15 residues in the CDR3. Germline CDR1 MNHEY, CDR2 SMNVEV (reference sequence). Trimming took 6 bases from V and 0 from J, leaving 9 bases between them. CDR3 sequence: CASSIKSSGANVLTF. CDR3 nucleotide sequence: TGTGCCAGCAGCATAAAGAGCTCTGGGGCCAACGTCCTGACTTTC.

This clone was detected only a few times. The gene calls are TRBV5-5 and TRBJ2-1; possible D gene TRBD2, 6 bases. Trimming left V 0 bases short and J 7 bases short, with 8 bases between. Germline CDR1 and CDR2: SGHKS and YYEKEE (reference sequence). The CDR3 has 13 amino acids. The CDR3 DNA reads TGTGCCAGCAGCTTGGTGGGGGGTAATGAGCAGTTCTTC. Encoded protein: CASSLVGGNEQFF.

The chain is built from TRBV10-3 and TRBJ1-3; D perhaps matches TRBD1 (6 bases). The germline V and J ends were trimmed by 10 bases and 0 bases, with 22 bases remaining between them. CDR1 ENHRY and CDR2 SYGVKD come from the germline V gene. This CDR3 comprises 17 residues. The CDR3 region is CASTRQNRDPSGNTIYF. For the CDR3, the DNA is TGTGCCAGTACACGCCAAAACAGGGATCCCTCTGGAAACACCATATATTTT.

A few counts support this clone. The chain recombines TRBV4-3 with TRBJ2-6; 7 bases line up with TRBD2. CDR3 length: 18 residues. Trimming cost V 1 base and J 3 bases; bases outside gene matches: 9. The germline CDR1 and CDR2 sequences are LGHNA and YSLEER. The CDR3 nucleotides read TGCGCCAGCAGCCAAGGGAATGCCAGGGACTATGGGGCCAACGTCCTGACTTTC. This gives the protein CASSQGNARDYGANVLTF.

This chain links TRBV30 with TRBJ1-2; D is possibly TRBD1 (6 bases). The CDR3 runs 12 residues. Per the germline V gene, CDR1 is GTSNPN and CDR2 is SVGIG (reference sequence). Trimming left V 4 bases short and J 6 bases short, with 12 bases between. CDR3 bases: TGTGCCTGGACAGCAGGGGTGGATGGCTACACCTTC. Protein sequence: CAWTAGVDGYTF.

This clone was observed a handful of times. This chain links TRBV18 with TRBJ2-5; 13 bases align to TRBD2. CDR1 and CDR2 from the germline V gene are KGHSH and LQKENI. The ends lost 2 bases at V and 5 bases at J; junction bases unmatched: 2. This CDR3 region has 15 residues. CDR3 coding DNA: TGTGCCAGCTCACCAGGGACTAGCGGGGAGGAGACCCAGTACTTC. Protein product: CASSPGTSGEETQYF. The full variable domain, its missing parts supplied by reference TRBV18 and TRBJ2-5, is NAGVMQNPRHLVRRRGQEARLRCSPMKGHSHVYWYRQLPEEGLKFMVYLQKENIIDESGMPKERFSAEFPKEGPSILRIQQVVRGDSAAYFCASSPGTSGEETQYFGPGTRLLVL.

This sequence joins TRBV7-6 and TRBJ2-7; D is uncertain. The CDR3 totals 12 residues. Germline loops: CDR1 SGHVS, CDR2 FNYEAQ. Trimming shortened V by 5 bases and J by 0 bases, and 5 bases separated the two germline ends. CDR3 bases: TGTGCCAGCAGCCCCAGCTCCTACGAGCAGTACTTC. Protein product: CASSPSSYEQYF.

As for this clone: One end of the junction is discordant with germline, which a read error may explain. J is TRBJ1-5 and V is TRBV5-5; possible D gene TRBD1, 6 bases. The CDR3 loop spans 16 amino acids. CDR1 and CDR2 from the germline V gene are SGHKS and YYEKEE (reference sequence). The CDR3 sequence: CASSSADRLSNQPQNF. The CDR3 DNA is TGTGCCAGCAGCTCTGCTGACAGGTTAAGCAATCAGCCCCAGAATTTT.

This sequence joins TRBV30 and TRBJ2-1, with D possibly being TRBD2 (6 bases). Germline CDR1 is GTSNPN and CDR2 is SVGIG (reference sequence). V lost 2 bases, J lost 0 bases, and 11 bases lay in between. The CDR3 totals 15 residues. CDR3 DNA: TGTGCCTGGAGTAGCGGGCTGAGCTCCTACAATGAGCAGTTCTTC. Translation gives CAWSSGLSSYNEQFF.

J is TRBJ2-7 and V is TRBV30, with D possibly being TRBD2 (6 bases). The CDR3 runs 12 residues. Between the trimmed V and J ends, which lost 3 bases and 6 bases, there was a span of 12 bases. Germline CDR1 is GTSNPN and CDR2 is SVGIG (reference sequence). The CDR3 reads CAWRGYGGEQYF. As DNA, the CDR3 is TGTGCCTGGAGGGGATACGGGGGCGAGCAGTACTTC.

The rearrangement uses TRBV4-2 and TRBJ1-4, with 11 nucleotides matching TRBD1. Trimming removed 4 bases from V and 4 bases from J; junction bases left unmatched: 8. The CDR3 length is 17 residues. The germline V gene encodes CDR1 LGHNA and CDR2 YNFKEQ. In DNA, the CDR3 is TGTGCCAGCAGCCTTCGGACAGGGGGCGCAGATAATGAAAAACTGTTTTTT. This gives the protein CASSLRTGGADNEKLFF.

The chain joins TRBV7-2 to TRBJ1-2, with 8 bases fitting TRBD1. From germline, CDR1 is SGHTA and CDR2 FQGNSA. CDR3 length equals 16 residues. J was trimmed by 5 bases and V by 1 base; bases with no gene match: 9. Here the CDR3 reads CASSLEAWRTGYGYTF. Written as DNA, the CDR3 is TGTGCCAGCAGCTTAGAGGCATGGCGGACAGGGTATGGCTACACCTTC.

The chain has TRBV28 and TRBJ1-2; D is perhaps TRBD1 (6 bases). Germline lookup yields CDR1 MDHEN and CDR2 SYDVKM. The CDR3 has 15 residues. V lost 3 bases and J 7 bases, leaving 18 bases between the germline ends. The CDR3 DNA is TGTGCCAGCAGTTTGTTAACAGGGCGGTTTTCTGGCTACACCTTC. Residues: CASSLLTGRFSGYTF.

The CDR3 reads CASSTTGPEQFF. The CDR3 DNA sequence: TGTGCCAGTAGTACGACAGGTCCTGAGCAGTTCTTC. V is TRBV19 and J is TRBJ2-1; possible D gene TRBD1, 6 bases. Trimming took off 4 bases at V and 9 bases at J, with 10 bases between the two ends. Germline lookup yields CDR1 LNHDA and CDR2 SQIVND (reference sequence). The CDR3 length is 12 residues. The variable domain in full, completed from reference TRBV19 and TRBJ2-1, reads DGGITQSPKYLFRKEGQNVTLSCEQNLNHDAMYWYRQDPGQGLRLIYYSQIVNDFQKGDIAEGYSVSREKKESFPLTVTSAQKNPTAFYLCASSTTGPEQFFGPGTRLTVL.

This chain connects TRBV7-2 to TRBJ2-1; 10 bases fit TRBD2. CDR1 is SGHTA and CDR2 is FQGNSA in the germline V gene. V dropped 5 bases and J dropped 7; count of bases not matched to a gene: 8. This CDR3 is 15 amino acids long. CDR3 nucleotide sequence: TGTGCCAGCAGCCCAAGGACTAGCGGAGATAATGAGCAGTTCTTC. This sequence encodes CASSPRTSGDNEQFF.

The chain employs TRBV6-1 and TRBJ2-3; 8 positions match TRBD2. The CDR3 loop spans 16 amino acids. Per the germline V gene, CDR1 is MNHNS and CDR2 is SASEGT. J gave up 8 bases and V 1 base, and 11 bases lay outside the gene matches. The CDR3 coding sequence is TGTGCCAGCAGTGAAGAAGCGGGAGTGGGCCCTGCTACGCAGTATTTT. This gives the protein CASSEEAGVGPATQYF.

This clone was picked up one time. The CDR3, as DNA: TGTGCCAGCAGTTTAGTAGCGGGAGGGCCGCATGAGCAGTTCTTC. Protein product: CASSLVAGGPHEQFF. This sequence joins TRBV27 and TRBJ2-1; 11 positions agree with TRBD2. CDR1 is MNHEY, CDR2 SMNVEV, per germline (reference sequence). The length of the CDR3 is 15 residues. J gave up 8 bases and V 2 bases, and 5 bases lay outside the gene matches.

The rearrangement links TRBV9 to TRBJ2-1; 7 positions agree with TRBD2. The V gene's germline CDR1 is SGDLS and CDR2 YYNGEE. With 5 bases clipped from V and 8 bases from J, the junction kept 10 bases outside the gene matches. The CDR3 sequence is 14 residues long. In DNA, the CDR3 is TGTGCCAGCAGGGCCAGTGGGGGGAGGGATGAGCAGTTCTTC. It specifies CASRASGGRDEQFF.

The chain links TRBV9 to TRBJ2-1; possible D gene TRBD2, 5 bases. The CDR3 sequence is 15 residues long. Germline CDR1 and CDR2: SGDLS and YYNGEE. V gave up 3 bases and J gave up 0 bases, with 10 bases separating them. CDR3 sequence reads: CASSADSSSYNEQFF. CDR3 DNA: TGTGCCAGCAGCGCGGACTCTAGCTCCTACAATGAGCAGTTCTTC.

This clone was observed once. The chain carries TRBV4-1 and TRBJ2-1, with 9 bases matching TRBD1. Looked up from germline, CDR1 is MGHRA and CDR2 is YSYEKL. V trimming: 11 bases; J trimming: 3 bases; junction bases outside the gene matches: 5. This CDR3 has 13 amino acids. As DNA, the CDR3 is TGCGCCTCATCGGGACAGGGCTACAATGAGCAGTTCTTC. The encoded protein is CASSGQGYNEQFF.

This clone has a handful of counts. This chain links TRBV18 with TRBJ2-2; TRBD1 matches 8 bases. The V and J ends lost 8 bases and 4 bases, in that order; junction bases with no gene match: 3. This CDR3 comprises 13 residues. CDR1 is KGHSH and CDR2 is LQKENI in the germline V gene. CDR3: CASQGATTGELFF. In DNA form, the CDR3 reads TGTGCCAGCCAGGGGGCGACCACCGGGGAGCTGTTTTTT.

The CDR3 spells CASSFDPTGGHEQFF. The DNA of the CDR3 is TGTGCCAGCAGTTTCGACCCGACAGGGGGGCATGAGCAGTTCTTC. The V and J genes are TRBV28 and TRBJ2-1, with 9 bases identical to TRBD1. CDR3 size: 15 residues. Germline lookup yields CDR1 MDHEN and CDR2 SYDVKM. V lost 3 bases, J lost 8 bases, and 8 bases stayed unmatched.

This chain links TRBV7-3 with TRBJ1-1; possibly TRBD1 for D (5 bases). In germline, CDR1 is SGHTA, CDR2 FQGTGA. This CDR3 has 16 residues. Deletions cut 0 bases from V and 12 bases from J, with 23 bases between. The CDR3 protein is CASSLTPLGGRAESFF. For the CDR3, the DNA is TGTGCCAGCAGCTTAACGCCGCTGGGGGGGAGGGCAGAATCTTTCTTT.

The V gene is TRBV2, the J gene TRBJ2-7, with D possibly TRBD2 on 6 matching bases. CDR1 and CDR2 from the germline V gene are SNHLY and FYNNEI. Between the trimmed V and J ends, which lost 8 bases and 2 bases, there was a span of 19 bases. The CDR3 runs 15 residues. The CDR3 DNA sequence: TGTGCCAGCCTACAGGCCCCTAGCGCAGCCTACGAGCAGTACTTC. Protein sequence: CASLQAPSAAYEQYF.

The gene calls are TRBV2 and TRBJ2-5; weak D call: TRBD2 (6 bases). The germline V and J ends were trimmed by 2 bases and 1 base, with 8 bases remaining between them. The germline CDR1 and CDR2 sequences are SNHLY and FYNNEI. The CDR3 is made up of 14 amino acids. CDR3 sequence reads: CASSEREIQETQYF. CDR3 DNA sequence: TGTGCCAGCAGTGAACGGGAGATCCAAGAGACCCAGTACTTC.

The chain carries TRBV6-5 and TRBJ1-1; maybe TRBD1 (6 bases). CDR3 length equals 15 residues. Trimming stripped 1 base from V and 5 bases from J, with 14 bases between. From germline, CDR1 is MNHEY and CDR2 SVGAGI. The DNA of the CDR3 is TGTGCCAGCAGTTACTGGGCCAGGGGAGGGACTGAAGCTTTCTTT. Its protein product is CASSYWARGGTEAFF.

A word on this clone: Relative to the germline gene, one junction end is altered; a read error may explain this. The chain carries TRBV5-4 and TRBJ2-3; 9 nucleotides line up with TRBD1. Germline V gives CDR1 SGHNT, CDR2 YYREEE (reference sequence). The CDR3 sequence is 11 residues long. CDR3 loop: CASSPGQGVNF. In DNA form, the CDR3 reads TGTGCCAGCAGCCCGGGACAGGGCGTGAATTTT.